This T cell receptor (beta chain) was profiled in a study of T cells in Graves' hyperthyroidism and ophthalmopathy. Study summary: Initial diagnosis, before any treatment, was when peripheral blood was collected.

Per the germline V gene, CDR1 is LNHDA and CDR2 is SQIVND (reference sequence). The CDR3 runs to 14 residues. V lost 6 bases and J lost 15; bases outside the gene matches: 11. This clonotype was counted at least ten times. No progression to ophthalmopathy during 18 months of follow-up defined stable disease. Among the patients, aged 18 to 65, hyperthyroidism was newly diagnosed and had lasted under 2 months. Amplified TCR beta CDR3 regions came from RNA transcripts. HTBI primers were the set used in a first-round RT-PCR of the TCR CDR3. Using its own MiXCR run on the multiplex PCR reads, TCRdb lists one record per CDR3 protein. The table records nearly 750,000 distinct CDR3 sequences, approximately 40% of them present only once.

This chain connects TRBV19 to TRBJ1-4; 12 positions match TRBD1. Material for sequencing was blood. The receptor's source is a woman between 35 and 50 years old with Graves' hyperthyroidism. The CDR3 DNA sequence: TGTGCCAGTAGCGAGAGGGGGACAGGGGGCCTGGTGTTTTTT. The encoded protein is CASSERGTGGLVFF.